Below are 17 T cell receptor beta chains sequenced from a single sample in a study of CD8 T cells in Susac syndrome. Reverse transcription of roughly 0.5 to 1 ug RNA was performed with random hexamers. MiXCR, applied by TCRdb to the immunoSEQ multiplex PCR reads, yields one record per CDR3 protein. The repertoire has about 80,000 distinct CDR3 sequences, about 92% of them found once; the top ten carry 0.5% to 0.65%. The sample comprised CD4+ T cells from PBMCs. The receptor source for this set is a human donor with Susac syndrome.

The V and J genes are TRBV5-6 and TRBJ2-7; 12 bases align to TRBD2. The V and J ends lost 5 bases and 4 bases, in that order; junction bases with no gene match: 4. This CDR3 comprises 14 residues. The germline gives CDR1 SGHDT, CDR2 YYEEEE. The CDR3 spells CASSSGTSGYEQYF. For the CDR3, the DNA is TGTGCCAGCAGTTCCGGGACTAGCGGGTACGAGCAGTACTTC.

The chain has TRBV7-9 and TRBJ2-5, with D unresolved. CDR3 size: 16 residues. Per germline, CDR1 SEHNR and CDR2 FQNEAQ (reference sequence). The germline V and J ends were trimmed by 3 bases and 0 bases, with 14 bases remaining between them. CDR3: CASSFRLRADQETQYF. The CDR3, as DNA: TGTGCCAGCAGCTTCAGGTTACGCGCGGACCAAGAGACCCAGTACTTC.

CDR3 region: CSAFSPSGQPQHF. CDR3 bases: TGCAGTGCTTTCTCGCCGTCCGGTCAGCCCCAGCATTTT. The chain joins TRBV20-1 to TRBJ1-5; D call uncertain. Per the germline V gene, CDR1 is DFQATT and CDR2 is SNEGSKA (reference sequence). CDR3 length: 13 amino acids. V shed 5 bases and J shed 6 bases, with 14 bases lying between them.

The chain carries TRBV7-3 and TRBJ2-2; D tentatively fits TRBD1 or TRBD2 (5 bases each). Germline V gives CDR1 SGHTA, CDR2 FQGTGA. The CDR3 length is 16 residues. Trimming took off 5 bases at V and 4 bases at J, with 17 bases between the two ends. The CDR3 DNA is TGTGCCAGCAGCCGCGCCCGGGAAGGGGTCACCGGGGAGCTGTTTTTT. Residues: CASSRAREGVTGELFF.

This chain joins TRBV7-3 and TRBJ2-3, with D perhaps TRBD2 (6 bases). The germline V and J ends were trimmed by 5 bases and 8 bases, with 17 bases remaining between them. Germline CDR1 is SGHTA and CDR2 is FQGTGA. This CDR3 is built from 14 residues. CDR3 loop: CASSMTGGPVTQYF. The DNA of the CDR3 is TGTGCCAGCAGCATGACTGGAGGGCCGGTTACGCAGTATTTT.

The V call is TRBV20-1, the J call TRBJ2-3, with D possibly TRBD2 on 6 matching bases. V lost 5 bases and J lost 4, with 7 bases in between. Germline CDR1 and CDR2: DFQATT and SNEGSKA (reference sequence). This CDR3 is 11 amino acids long. CDR3 protein: CSAGGSDTQYF. As DNA, the CDR3 is TGCAGTGCTGGGGGGTCAGATACGCAGTATTTT.

This clonotype was picked up a small number of times. The chain combines TRBV7-2 with TRBJ2-1; tentatively, D is TRBD2 (6 bases). This CDR3 contains 14 residues. Trimming pared 6 bases from V and 4 bases from J, leaving 13 bases between. Germline V gives CDR1 SGHTA, CDR2 FQGNSA. CDR3 DNA sequence: TGTGCCAGCAGTCCGAGACTAGAATACAATGAGCAGTTCTTC. Translated, it gives CASSPRLEYNEQFF. Using reference TRBV7-2 and TRBJ2-1 for the parts outside the CDR3, the full variable domain is GAGVSQSPSNKVTEKGKDVELRCDPISGHTALYWYRQSLGQGLEFLIYFQGNSAPDKSGLPSDRFSAERTGGSVSTLTIQRTQQEDSAVYLCASSPRLEYNEQFFGPGTRLTVL.

The sample holds a few counts of this clonotype. This sequence joins TRBV12-3 or TRBV12-4 and TRBJ2-3; 12 positions agree with TRBD2. The CDR3 loop spans 17 amino acids. Losses at the gene ends were 5 bases for V and 2 bases for J; bases not matched to a gene: 8. Here the CDR3 reads CASSPSRLAGATDTQYF. CDR3 bases: TGTGCCAGCAGTCCCTCCCGACTAGCGGGGGCCACAGATACGCAGTATTTT.

The V gene is TRBV5-6, the J gene TRBJ1-2, with a possible D match to TRBD1 (5 bases). The CDR3 totals 13 residues. CDR1 is SGHDT and CDR2 is YYEEEE in the germline V gene. The ends were cut back, 4 bases at V and 4 bases at J, with 11 bases in the middle. The CDR3 spells CASSPGGLYGYTF. The CDR3 DNA is TGTGCCAGCAGCCCGGGGGGACTCTATGGCTACACCTTC.

For the CDR3, the DNA is TGTGCCAGCAGCCAAGACCTACAGGGTACAAGCTCCTACGAGCAGTACTTC. It codes for CASSQDLQGTSSYEQYF. This chain connects TRBV3-1 to TRBJ2-7; D perhaps matches TRBD1 (6 bases). Germline CDR1 reads LGHDT; CDR2 reads YNNKEL (reference sequence). The CDR3 loop spans 17 amino acids. The V end was cut by 0 bases, the J end by 0 bases, with 15 bases between.

The chain carries TRBV5-6 and TRBJ2-5; the D is unclear. Germline V gene sequence: CDR1 SGHDT, CDR2 YYEEEE. Trimming left V 0 bases short and J 7 bases short, with 16 bases between. CDR3 size: 15 residues. The CDR3 DNA is TGTGCCAGCAGCTTGGGCTCCGCCATAGGCGGGACCCAGTACTTC. Its translation is CASSLGSAIGGTQYF.

This clonotype was seen only once. The chain uses TRBV18 and TRBJ2-2, with no clear D. The V end was cut by 0 bases, the J end by 3 bases, with 8 bases between. The CDR3 sequence is 15 residues long. CDR1 and CDR2 (germline): KGHSH, LQKENI. CDR3 region: CASSPPWPYTGELFF. The CDR3 nucleotides read TGTGCCAGCTCACCACCGTGGCCATACACCGGGGAGCTGTTTTTT.

This clonotype was counted a few times. The chain is built from TRBV7-2 and TRBJ2-7, with a possible D match to TRBD2 (5 bases). The V and J ends lost 6 bases and 3 bases respectively, with 6 bases between them. The CDR3 sequence is 11 residues long. Germline CDR1 SGHTA, CDR2 FQGNSA. CDR3: CASRLDYEQYF. The CDR3 DNA sequence: TGTGCCAGCAGACTAGACTACGAGCAGTACTTC.

This chain connects TRBV20-1 to TRBJ2-7; 12 bases match TRBD2. Trimming took 6 bases from V and 5 from J; bases not matched to a gene: 14. The CDR3 loop spans 16 amino acids. Germline V lookup: CDR1 DFQATT, CDR2 SNEGSKA (reference sequence). CDR3 coding DNA: TGCAGTGCCCCAAGGGGGCTAGCGGGAGGGCCCGACGAGCAGTACTTC. Translating gives CSAPRGLAGGPDEQYF.

This sequence joins TRBV5-1 and TRBJ1-5; no reliable D call. Germline V gene data show CDR1 as SGHRS and CDR2 as YFSETQ. This CDR3 spans 13 amino acids. V was trimmed by 1 base and J by 5 bases, leaving 7 bases between them. The CDR3 region is CASSLWSDQPQHF. In DNA, the CDR3 is TGCGCCAGCAGCTTGTGGAGTGATCAGCCCCAGCATTTT. The full variable domain, in which reference TRBV5-1 and TRBJ1-5 provide the parts outside the CDR3, is KAGVTQTPRYLIKTRGQQVTLSCSPISGHRSVSWYQQTPGQGLQFLFEYFSETQRNKGNFPGRFSGRQFSNSRSEMNVSTLELGDSALYLCASSLWSDQPQHFGDGTRLSIL.

The genes are TRBV5-1 and TRBJ2-1; 8 nucleotides match TRBD1. CDR1 is SGHRS and CDR2 is YFSETQ in the germline V gene. This CDR3 region has 17 residues. Trimming cost V 5 bases and J 7 bases; bases outside gene matches: 17. The CDR3 reads CASSWGGETGGQNEQFF. For the CDR3, the DNA is TGCGCCAGCAGTTGGGGCGGAGAAACAGGGGGACAAAATGAGCAGTTCTTC.

The chain recombines TRBV23-1 with TRBJ2-1; TRBD1 aligns across 10 bases. TRBV23-1 is recorded as an ORF, its role being uncertain. The V segment lost 1 base and the J segment 7 bases; nucleotides outside the gene matches: 7. The CDR3 runs 16 residues. The CDR3: CASSQCGDRGRNEQFF. Here the CDR3 DNA reads TGCGCCAGCAGTCAATGCGGGGACAGGGGACGTAATGAGCAGTTCTTC.